This record concerns one T cell receptor beta chain sequence. This CDR3 has 15 amino acids. CDR1 SGHRS and CDR2 YFSETQ come from the germline V gene. The V end was cut by 2 bases, the J end by 4 bases, with 13 bases between. The data belong to a study of long-term antiretroviral therapy in people with HIV. Version v3.0 of the immunoSEQ assay ran at survey level. Measured with immunoSEQ multiplex PCR; TCRdb has only the in-frame clones, and not every one. The profile shows about 22,000 clones, 85% to 90% of them singletons. Among participants with HIV, every one received treatment in the United States. The sequence was collected from a man aged 55 to 70 with HIV. Sequencing used unsorted PBMCs, obtained 1.3 years after starting antiretroviral therapy. The chain couples TRBV5-1 to TRBJ2-1, with a tentative D call TRBD2 (6 bases). The CDR3 DNA follows: TGCGCCAGCAGCTTCCGGGACTTGAGTTACAATGAGCAGTTCTTC. The encoded protein is CASSFRDLSYNEQFF. The full variable domain, with the rest looked up from reference TRBV5-1 and TRBJ2-1, is KAGVTQTPRYLIKTRGQQVTLSCSPISGHRSVSWYQQTPGQGLQFLFEYFSETQRNKGNFPGRFSGRQFSNSRSEMNVSTLELGDSALYLCASSFRDLSYNEQFFGPGTRLTVL.